This T cell receptor (beta chain) was recovered during a study of blood T cells in healthy people across ages. The use of a sample-barcoded 5' primer and a J-beta primer mix characterized a second PCR of roughly 6 to 11 cycles. One entry per CDR3 protein results from TCRdb running MiXCR on the 5' RACE reads. The sample carries 650,000 to 1,000,000 distinct CDR3 sequences, about 45% recorded once. The J segment lost 9 bases and the V segment lost 5 bases, leaving 15 bases of the junction unmatched. This CDR3 region has 15 residues. Germline lookup yields CDR1 SGHTA and CDR2 FQGNSA. This clonotype was seen a handful of times.

The sample consisted of blood. The chain combines TRBV7-2 with TRBJ1-1; TRBD1 agrees at 7 bases. This sequence originates from a man older than 75 in good health. The CDR3 nucleotides are TGTGCCAGCAGCCAGAAGGTCGGGACAGAATATAAAGCTTTCTTT. Its translation: CASSQKVGTEYKAFF.